This TCR beta chain appears in the sequencing data of a study of control samples from healthy donors and cancer patients. With 5 bases clipped from V and 3 bases from J, the junction kept 6 bases outside the gene matches. The CDR3 has 14 amino acids. The germline gives CDR1 MNHEY, CDR2 SVGEGT. Produced via immunoSEQ multiplex PCR; TCRdb's table is partial and in-frame only. The data show about 160,000 clones, roughly 94% seen once. The chain links TRBV6-2 or TRBV6-3 to TRBJ2-7; TRBD1 agrees at 8 bases. This TCR came from a man aged 60 to 69 with colorectal cancer. The specimen sequenced was PBMCs. The CDR3 nucleotides read TGTGCCAGCAGTAACGGACAGGGTCTCTACGAGCAGTACTTC. Its translation: CASSNGQGLYEQYF.